The 14 T cell receptor beta chains presented below share a single source sample, sequenced in a study of blood T cell repertoires in COVID-19. Clones were sequenced by immunoSEQ multiplex PCR, and TCRdb holds only the in-frame ones, with some missing. The table records 200,000 to 250,000 clones, over 75% of them present only once. The sample consisted of peripheral blood. These receptors all come from a man aged 45-65 years with COVID-19, enrolled during active disease.

This clone was counted at least ten times. The rearrangement joins TRBV13 to TRBJ2-3; maybe TRBD2 (7 bases). The V end was cut by 5 bases, the J end by 2 bases, with 17 bases between. Per germline, CDR1 PRHDT and CDR2 FYEKMQ (reference sequence). CDR3 length: 16 residues. The CDR3: CASSGGGPPLTDTQYF. The CDR3 bases are TGTGCCAGCAGCGGCGGGGGCCCACCCCTCACAGATACGCAGTATTTT.

As for this clone: A far larger clone is just one base off, so this is likely a read error. This sequence joins TRBV10-3 and TRBJ2-7; the D is unclear. With 3 bases removed from V and 3 bases from J, the gap between germline ends came to 3 bases. This CDR3 is built from 11 residues. CDR1 is ENHRY, CDR2 SYGVKD, per germline. CDR3 DNA: TGTGCCATCAGTGACAGCTACGAGCAGTACTTC. This encodes CAISDSYEQYF.

The V gene is TRBV3-1 (or the pseudogene TRBV3-2), the J gene TRBJ1-1, with D hard to call. CDR1 and CDR2 from the germline V gene are LGHDT and YNNKEL (reference sequence). Trimming removed 0 bases at V and 11 bases at J, with 13 bases between. The CDR3 contains 13 residues. The CDR3 region has the DNA TGTGCCAGCAGCCAAGATGGAGAGTCTTCGGCTTTCTTT. It yields the protein CASSQDGESSAFF.

The V call is TRBV7-9, the J call TRBJ2-5; 10 nucleotides align to TRBD1. CDR1 and CDR2 from the germline V gene are SEHNR and FQNEAQ (reference sequence). CDR3 length equals 15 residues. V shed 5 bases and J 5 bases; nucleotides not matched to a gene: 8. The CDR3 DNA reads TGTGCCAGCAGCCCCGCCGGGACAGGGGTGGAGACCCAGTACTTC. Protein product: CASSPAGTGVETQYF.

V gene TRBV5-1 combines with J gene TRBJ1-6; tentative D call: TRBD1 (5 bases). V was shortened by 2 bases and J by 6 bases, with 15 bases between the two germline ends. CDR3 size: 16 residues. Germline values: CDR1 SGHRS, CDR2 YFSETQ. The CDR3 sequence: CASSLQAERANSPLHF. CDR3 nucleotides: TGCGCCAGCAGCTTACAGGCAGAACGTGCTAATTCACCCCTCCACTTT.

The chain combines TRBV6-5 with TRBJ1-1; a weak D match, TRBD1 (5 bases). This CDR3 has 14 residues. In germline, CDR1 is MNHEY, CDR2 SVGAGI. Trimming took off 5 bases at V and 6 bases at J, with 16 bases between the two ends. The CDR3 here is CASSITQVTPEAFF. The CDR3 bases are TGTGCCAGCAGTATAACACAGGTAACGCCTGAAGCTTTCTTT.

This chain joins TRBV6-5 and TRBJ1-5, with TRBD1 identical over 8 bases. Trimming cost V 5 bases and J 5 bases; bases outside gene matches: 8. The CDR3 is made up of 15 amino acids. CDR1 is MNHEY, CDR2 SVGAGI, per germline. This CDR3 reads CASSTGQGGYQPQHF. The CDR3 coding sequence is TGTGCCAGCAGTACCGGACAGGGTGGGTATCAGCCCCAGCATTTT.

This clone was seen only a few times. This chain connects TRBV29-1 to TRBJ1-5; a weak D match, TRBD1 (6 bases). Trimming left V 4 bases short and J 7 bases short, with 23 bases between. The CDR3 has 16 residues. Per the germline V gene, CDR1 is SQVTM and CDR2 is ANQGSEA. The CDR3 nucleotides read TGCAGCGTTGTGTACGGGGGGCAGGGTGAAGGGCAGCCCCAGCATTTT. Its translation: CSVVYGGQGEGQPQHF.

This chain joins TRBV28 and TRBJ1-2; 8 bases align to TRBD1. The CDR3 has 13 residues. Germline V lookup: CDR1 MDHEN, CDR2 SYDVKM. Germline trimming cut 8 bases from V and 7 bases from J; bases unmatched to any gene: 9. The CDR3 loop reads CASSGTGPFGYTF. In nucleotides, the CDR3 is TGTGCCAGCTCCGGGACAGGTCCCTTTGGCTACACCTTC.

DNA for the CDR3: TGTGCCAGCAGCCCTGAGACAGGGGGCTACAATGAGCAGTTCTTC. Translated: CASSPETGGYNEQFF. The genes are TRBV7-6 and TRBJ2-1, with 9 bases aligning to TRBD1. V lost 5 bases to trimming and J lost 3 bases; unmatched junction nucleotides: 5. The CDR3 runs 15 residues. Germline V gene sequence: CDR1 SGHVS, CDR2 FNYEAQ.

The CDR3 loop reads CASRAGLASNEQFF. CDR3 nucleotides: TGTGCCAGCAGAGCTGGACTAGCTTCCAATGAGCAGTTCTTC. The V call is TRBV5-4, the J call TRBJ2-1, with TRBD2 matching over 8 bases. V shed 5 bases and J 6 bases; nucleotides not matched to a gene: 7. The CDR3 consists of 14 residues. The germline V gene has CDR1 SGHNT and CDR2 YYREEE (reference sequence).

In its sample, this clone was seen once. J is TRBJ1-3 and V is TRBV18; 8 bases align to TRBD1. Germline V lookup: CDR1 KGHSH, CDR2 LQKENI. The CDR3 sequence is 15 residues long. Trimming removed 4 bases from V and 0 bases from J; junction bases left unmatched: 2. CDR3 sequence: CASSLTGGSGNTIYF. In DNA form, the CDR3 reads TGTGCCAGCTCACTCACAGGGGGCTCTGGAAACACCATATATTTT.

The chain is built from TRBV9 and TRBJ2-3; 8 bases match TRBD2. In germline, CDR1 is SGDLS, CDR2 YYNGEE. The length of the CDR3 is 15 residues. The V and J ends lost 0 bases and 6 bases, in that order; junction bases with no gene match: 6. The CDR3: CASSVGRGELDTQYF. CDR3 sequence (DNA): TGTGCCAGCAGCGTAGGGCGGGGGGAATTGGATACGCAGTATTTT.

This chain uses TRBV2 with TRBJ1-1; D remains ambiguous. CDR1 and CDR2 from the germline V gene are SNHLY and FYNNEI. CDR3 length: 12 residues. V lost 3 bases and J 7 bases, leaving 9 bases between the germline ends. CDR3 in amino acids: CASSEEGLEAFF. The CDR3 nucleotides are TGTGCCAGCAGTGAGGAGGGTCTTGAAGCTTTCTTT. The variable domain in full, with the rest retrieved from reference TRBV2 and TRBJ1-1, is EPEVTQTPSHQVTQMGQEVILRCVPISNHLYFYWYRQILGQKVEFLVSFYNNEISEKSEIFDDQFSVERPDGSNFTLKIRSTKLEDSAMYFCASSEEGLEAFFGQGTRLTVV.